These 13 T cell receptor beta chains were sequenced from one sample in a study of blood T cell repertoires in COVID-19. Method: immunoSEQ multiplex PCR; TCRdb's copy keeps in-frame clones and lacks some. The sample yields around 140,000 clones, about 89% seen once. Source material: peripheral blood. Receptor source: a woman in her 70s with COVID-19, enrolled during active disease.

The genes are TRBV4-2 and TRBJ1-3; 7 bases agree with TRBD1. The V gene end was trimmed by 4 bases and the J gene end by 0 bases; junction bases not matched to a gene: 24. CDR1 and CDR2 (germline): LGHNA, YNFKEQ. CDR3 length: 22 amino acids. In DNA form, the CDR3 reads TGTGCCAGCAGCCGAGAAACCCATCCCGGGACAGCCTTTCGAAACTCTGGAAACACCATATATTTT. This gives the protein CASSRETHPGTAFRNSGNTIYF.

The rearrangement joins TRBV5-5 to TRBJ1-3; 7 bases agree with TRBD1. Germline CDR1 reads SGHKS; CDR2 reads YYEKEE (reference sequence). Trimming removed 4 bases from V and 3 bases from J; junction bases left unmatched: 4. The CDR3 contains 14 residues. The CDR3 DNA is TGTGCCAGCAGCCCCGGGACAGATGGAAACACCATATATTTT. The encoded protein is CASSPGTDGNTIYF.

In nucleotides, the CDR3 is TGTGCCAGCAGCCATTTGATCCGGGACAGGACATTGAACACTGAAGCTTTCTTT. Translation: CASSHLIRDRTLNTEAFF. V gene TRBV4-2 combines with J gene TRBJ1-1, with TRBD1 matching 8 bases. The CDR3 loop spans 18 amino acids. The J segment lost 0 bases and the V segment lost 3 bases, leaving 12 bases of the junction unmatched. The germline CDR1 and CDR2 sequences are LGHNA and YNFKEQ.

This chain connects TRBV9 to TRBJ1-1; maybe TRBD1 (6 bases). V was cut by 7 bases and J by 3 bases, with 22 bases left in between. The CDR3 has 16 residues. CDR1 SGDLS and CDR2 YYNGEE come from the germline V gene. Here the CDR3 reads CASGRGPGVVYTEAFF. The CDR3 DNA sequence: TGTGCCAGCGGGCGGGGGCCAGGGGTCGTGTACACTGAAGCTTTCTTT.

The table lists this clone with a few counts. The V call is TRBV2, the J call TRBJ1-1, with D perhaps matching TRBD1 (6 bases). This CDR3 region has 15 residues. The V and J ends lost 4 bases and 7 bases respectively, with 19 bases between them. The germline V gene encodes CDR1 SNHLY and CDR2 FYNNEI. The CDR3 sequence: CASSGARGGSGEAFF. Here the CDR3 DNA reads TGTGCCAGCAGTGGGGCCAGGGGAGGGTCGGGTGAAGCTTTCTTT.

This rearrangement joins TRBV5-4 to TRBJ2-5; D is undetermined. Trimming shortened V by 0 bases and J by 2 bases, and 5 bases separated the two germline ends. This CDR3 comprises 13 residues. The germline V gene has CDR1 SGHNT and CDR2 YYREEE (reference sequence). DNA for the CDR3: TGTGCCAGCAGCTTGGCCCATCAAGAGACCCAGTACTTC. Translated: CASSLAHQETQYF.

The V gene is TRBV15, the J gene TRBJ1-6; TRBD1 matches at 8 bases. The CDR3 is 15 residues long. The trim removed 0 bases at V and 7 bases at J, leaving 2 bases unmatched. The germline V gene has CDR1 LNHNV and CDR2 YYDKDF (reference sequence). In DNA, the CDR3 is TGTGCCACCAGCAGAGAGTGGACAGGGAATTCACCCCTCCACTTT. This codes for CATSREWTGNSPLHF.

The genes are TRBV2 and TRBJ1-2; the D gene is possibly TRBD1 (5 bases). This CDR3 region has 12 residues. V lost 5 bases, J lost 5 bases, and 9 bases lay in between. Germline loops: CDR1 SNHLY, CDR2 FYNNEI. The CDR3 bases are TGTGCCAGCAGTCCCAGGGAATATGGCTACACCTTC. Protein: CASSPREYGYTF.

This clone was counted a single time. The chain carries TRBV6-5 and TRBJ1-4; a weak D match, TRBD1 (6 bases). The germline V and J ends were trimmed by 8 bases and 0 bases, with 13 bases remaining between them. Germline CDR1 is MNHEY and CDR2 is SVGAGI. The CDR3 consists of 15 residues. CDR3 sequence (DNA): TGTGCCAGCCGGACAGTAGATGCAACTAATGAAAAACTGTTTTTT. As protein: CASRTVDATNEKLFF.

The chain is built from TRBV11-1 and TRBJ1-6; 8 nucleotides align to TRBD1. V gave up 2 bases and J gave up 5 bases; unmatched junction bases: 2. This CDR3 comprises 15 residues. Germline V gene lookup returns CDR1 SGHAT and CDR2 FQDESV (reference sequence). CDR3 nucleotide sequence: TGTGCCAGCAGCTTAAGGGACAGGAATAATTCACCCCTCCACTTT. This encodes CASSLRDRNNSPLHF.

The chain employs TRBV18 and TRBJ2-3, with TRBD2 matching 12 bases. CDR1 and CDR2 (germline): KGHSH, LQKENI. Germline trimming cut 4 bases from V and 1 base from J; bases unmatched to any gene: 6. CDR3 length: 17 amino acids. The CDR3 DNA is TGTGCCAGCTCACGCGGGACTAGCGGGTCCGGCACAGATACGCAGTATTTT. This encodes CASSRGTSGSGTDTQYF.

This chain links TRBV3-1 (or the pseudogene TRBV3-2) with TRBJ2-1, with 10 bases lining up with TRBD2. The junction had 11 bases not matched to a gene; V was cut back by 5 bases and J by 7 bases. The germline V gene encodes CDR1 LGHDT and CDR2 YNNKEL (reference sequence). CDR3 length: 16 amino acids. CDR3 in amino acids: CASSSLAGNSGNEQFF. CDR3 nucleotides: TGTGCCAGCAGCTCACTAGCGGGGAACTCTGGGAATGAGCAGTTCTTC.

This chain links TRBV7-2 with TRBJ2-5, with D perhaps matching TRBD1 (5 bases). The CDR3 sequence is 14 residues long. V was clipped by 5 bases and J by 2 bases, with 12 bases between them. Germline assignment: CDR1 SGHTA and CDR2 FQGNSA. The CDR3 here is CASSITTVQETQYF. For the CDR3, the DNA is TGTGCCAGCAGCATAACGACAGTTCAAGAGACCCAGTACTTC.